A single sample is the source of the 21 T cell receptor beta chains below, sequenced in a study of blood T cell repertoires in COVID-19. Measured with immunoSEQ multiplex PCR; TCRdb has only the in-frame clones, and not every one. The profile shows 220,000 or so clones, 65% to 85% of them singletons. Specimen: peripheral blood. Source of these receptors: a woman between 55 and 75 years old with acute or convalescent COVID-19.

The V and J genes are TRBV5-6 and TRBJ1-1; 9 bases are shared with TRBD1. This CDR3 has 14 amino acids. The germline V gene encodes CDR1 SGHDT and CDR2 YYEEEE. V lost 5 bases, J lost 6 bases, and 8 bases stayed unmatched. The CDR3 loop reads CASSSGTGKAEAFF. The CDR3 bases are TGTGCCAGCAGTTCCGGGACAGGGAAGGCTGAAGCTTTCTTT.

This clone was detected once. The CDR3 bases are TGTGCCAGCAGCTTGGTTGGGACAGGGGACGAGACCCAGTACTTC. It specifies CASSLVGTGDETQYF. This chain links TRBV5-5 with TRBJ2-5, with 10 bases matching TRBD1. This CDR3 is 15 amino acids long. Trimming cost V 0 bases and J 5 bases; bases outside gene matches: 4. Germline V gene sequence: CDR1 SGHKS, CDR2 YYEKEE (reference sequence).

The CDR3 nucleotides are TGTGCCAGCAGCCAATCCTGGCGACTAGCGAGGGAAGAGACCCAGTACTTC. This codes for CASSQSWRLAREETQYF. This chain uses TRBV3-1 (or the pseudogene TRBV3-2) with TRBJ2-5, with 8 positions matching TRBD2. Germline trimming cut 2 bases from V and 3 bases from J; bases unmatched to any gene: 11. Germline V CDR1 and CDR2: LGHDT, YNNKEL (reference sequence). This CDR3 has 17 residues.

The chain uses TRBV3-1 (or the pseudogene TRBV3-2) and TRBJ1-2, with TRBD1 matching 9 bases. The CDR3 has 18 amino acids. The V segment lost 4 bases and the J segment 2 bases; nucleotides outside the gene matches: 14. Germline-derived CDR1 and CDR2 are LGHDT and YNNKEL (reference sequence). CDR3 nucleotide sequence: TGTGCCAGCAGCCCCTACACGGCCGACAGGGGGGGAAACTATGGCTACACCTTC. Residues: CASSPYTADRGGNYGYTF.

V gene TRBV12-5 combines with J gene TRBJ1-6; maybe TRBD1 (6 bases). This CDR3 comprises 15 residues. V was trimmed by 5 bases and J by 7 bases, leaving 15 bases between them. Germline assignment: CDR1 LGHNT and CDR2 FRNRAP. CDR3 coding DNA: TGTGCTAGTGGTGCATCAGGGGTAGGGAATTCACCCCTCCACTTT. This gives the protein CASGASGVGNSPLHF.

This sequence joins TRBV9 and TRBJ2-2, with 8 positions matching TRBD2. CDR3 size: 18 residues. The germline gives CDR1 SGDLS, CDR2 YYNGEE. The V gene end was trimmed by 2 bases and the J gene end by 5 bases; junction bases not matched to a gene: 14. The CDR3 is CASSVSTRGGPWTGELFF. CDR3 bases: TGTGCCAGCAGCGTCTCTACCCGGGGGGGCCCATGGACCGGGGAGCTGTTTTTT. The whole variable domain, remainder taken from reference TRBV9 and TRBJ2-2, is DSGVTQTPKHLITATGQRVTLRCSPRSGDLSVYWYQQSLDQGLQFLIQYYNGEERAKGNILERFSAQQFPDLHSELNLSSLELGDSALYFCASSVSTRGGPWTGELFFGEGSRLTVL.

V usage is TRBV5-1 and J usage is TRBJ2-1, with TRBD1 matching over 7 bases. J gave up 3 bases and V 5 bases, and 8 bases lay outside the gene matches. The CDR3 is made up of 15 amino acids. The V gene's germline CDR1 is SGHRS and CDR2 YFSETQ. This CDR3 is CASRQDRAVYNEQFF. CDR3 in DNA: TGCGCCAGCAGACAAGACAGGGCCGTCTACAATGAGCAGTTCTTC. The full variable domain, its missing parts supplied by reference TRBV5-1 and TRBJ2-1, is KAGVTQTPRYLIKTRGQQVTLSCSPISGHRSVSWYQQTPGQGLQFLFEYFSETQRNKGNFPGRFSGRQFSNSRSEMNVSTLELGDSALYLCASRQDRAVYNEQFFGPGTRLTVL.

In this sample, this clone turned up a few times. The J gene is TRBJ1-1, the V gene TRBV2; tentatively, D is TRBD1 (5 bases). The CDR3 loop spans 13 amino acids. Germline CDR1 reads SNHLY; CDR2 reads FYNNEI. V lost 4 bases and J lost 3, with 9 bases in between. CDR3 in amino acids: CASSGSGYTEAFF. In DNA, the CDR3 is TGTGCCAGCAGTGGCTCAGGGTACACTGAAGCTTTCTTT. Combining the CDR3 with reference TRBV2 and TRBJ1-1 gives the whole variable domain EPEVTQTPSHQVTQMGQEVILRCVPISNHLYFYWYRQILGQKVEFLVSFYNNEISEKSEIFDDQFSVERPDGSNFTLKIRSTKLEDSAMYFCASSGSGYTEAFFGQGTRLTVV.

A note on this clone: Other DNA variants within this sample encode the same CDR3. V gene TRBV29-1 combines with J gene TRBJ1-2; a possible D gene is TRBD1 (5 bases). CDR1 and CDR2 from the germline V gene are SQVTM and ANQGSEA. Trimming took off 3 bases at V and 8 bases at J, with 7 bases between the two ends. The CDR3 spans 10 residues. The CDR3 nucleotides are TGCAGCGTTGAGGAGGGGGGCTACACCTTC. Its translation is CSVEEGGYTF.

The genes are TRBV7-8 and TRBJ2-1; 14 bases are a match to TRBD2. The CDR3 loop spans 19 amino acids. Germline CDR1 SGHVS, CDR2 FQNEAQ. The V gene end was trimmed by 3 bases and the J gene end by 0 bases; junction bases not matched to a gene: 7. CDR3 nucleotides: TGTGCCAGCAGCTTCGGACTAGCGGGGGGTAGGAGCTCCTACAATGAGCAGTTCTTC. The encoded protein is CASSFGLAGGRSSYNEQFF.

The chain carries TRBV27 and TRBJ1-2; 9 bases agree with TRBD1. Germline CDR1 and CDR2: MNHEY and SMNVEV (reference sequence). V lost 6 bases, J lost 8 bases, and 13 bases stayed unmatched. CDR3 length: 15 residues. CDR3 DNA: TGTGCCAGCAGCCGAACCGGGACAGGGTACGGCGGCTACACCTTC. Its protein product is CASSRTGTGYGGYTF.

The sample holds one count of this clone. V gene TRBV4-3 combines with J gene TRBJ1-5; D gene ambiguous. Germline V lookup: CDR1 LGHNA, CDR2 YSLEER. This CDR3 has 15 residues. The germline V and J ends were trimmed by 0 bases and 0 bases, with 6 bases remaining between them. The CDR3 DNA sequence: TGCGCCAGCAGCCAAGAAGTCTATAGCAATCAGCCCCAGCATTTT. As protein: CASSQEVYSNQPQHF.

The rearrangement joins TRBV18 to TRBJ2-2, with 7 nucleotides matching TRBD2. This CDR3 has 16 residues. Germline V gene data show CDR1 as KGHSH and CDR2 as LQKENI. Trimming cost V 6 bases and J 0 bases; bases outside gene matches: 7. The CDR3 sequence: CASSILAEPNTGELFF. As DNA, the CDR3 is TGTGCCAGCTCCATTCTAGCGGAACCGAACACCGGGGAGCTGTTTTTT.

CDR3 sequence: CASTRQANEKLFF. CDR3 DNA sequence: TGTGCCAGCACCAGACAGGCTAATGAAAAACTGTTTTTT. The rearrangement joins TRBV7-8 to TRBJ1-4, with D possibly being TRBD1 (6 bases). The length of the CDR3 is 13 residues. CDR1 is SGHVS and CDR2 is FQNEAQ in the germline V gene. The V end lost 7 bases, the J end lost 3 bases, and 9 bases lay between the germline ends.

On this clone itself: One junction end does not reproduce the germline sequence, and a read error may be involved. The chain has TRBV25-1 and TRBJ1-2, with TRBD1 matching 7 bases. CDR3 size: 13 residues. Germline V gives CDR1 MGHDK, CDR2 SYGVNS. The CDR3 sequence is CASGDRAGEGYTF. The CDR3 region has the DNA TGTGCCAGCGGTGACAGGGCTGGTGAGGGCTACACCTTC.

In this sample, this clone turned up a few times. The chain carries TRBV5-6 and TRBJ1-6; D possibly corresponds to TRBD1 (6 bases). Germline CDR1 is SGHDT and CDR2 is YYEEEE. Trimming removed 0 bases from V and 7 bases from J, with 11 bases in between. There are 15 residues in the CDR3. Here the CDR3 DNA reads TGTGCCAGCAGCTTGGAAGGGACAACCAATTCACCCCTCCACTTT. It is translated as CASSLEGTTNSPLHF. Full variable domain (missing parts from reference TRBV5-6 and TRBJ1-6): DAGVTQSPTHLIKTRGQQVTLRCSPKSGHDTVSWYQQALGQGPQFIFQYYEEEERQRGNFPDRFSGHQFPNYSSELNVNALLLGDSALYLCASSLEGTTNSPLHFGNGTRLTVT.

The chain recombines TRBV4-1 with TRBJ2-1, with no clear D. Trimming removed 0 bases at V and 5 bases at J, with 17 bases between. Germline lookup yields CDR1 MGHRA and CDR2 YSYEKL. This CDR3 is built from 17 residues. The DNA for the CDR3 is TGCGCCAGCAGCCAAGATGATTTGCGTGTCTTGGACAATGAGCAGTTCTTC. Its protein product is CASSQDDLRVLDNEQFF.

V is TRBV5-4 and J is TRBJ2-3, with 9 nucleotides matching TRBD2. This CDR3 contains 16 residues. V lost 0 bases, J lost 5 bases, and 7 bases stayed unmatched. Germline V gene sequence: CDR1 SGHNT, CDR2 YYREEE (reference sequence). CDR3 loop: CASSLVAGGPVDTQYF. The CDR3 DNA is TGTGCCAGCAGCTTGGTGGCGGGGGGGCCTGTAGATACGCAGTATTTT.

The gene calls are TRBV5-4 and TRBJ1-2, with a possible D match to TRBD1 (6 bases). Trimming stripped 1 base from V and 7 bases from J, with 17 bases between. The CDR3 runs to 15 residues. Germline-derived CDR1 and CDR2 are SGHNT and YYREEE (reference sequence). The chain's CDR3 is CASSLMGAEPTGYTF. CDR3 sequence (DNA): TGTGCCAGCAGCTTGATGGGGGCCGAGCCGACTGGCTACACCTTC.

J is TRBJ1-5 and V is TRBV4-2; TRBD1 aligns across 7 bases. CDR3 length: 15 amino acids. J lost 0 bases, V lost 5 bases, and 4 bases had no gene match. Germline V gives CDR1 LGHNA, CDR2 YNFKEQ. This chain's CDR3 is CASSGQAYSNQPQHF. In DNA, the CDR3 is TGTGCCAGCAGCGGACAGGCGTATAGCAATCAGCCCCAGCATTTT.

V gene TRBV19 combines with J gene TRBJ2-7; possible D gene TRBD1, 5 bases. Per the germline V gene, CDR1 is LNHDA and CDR2 is SQIVND (reference sequence). Trimming removed 6 bases from V and 7 bases from J, with 16 bases in between. This CDR3 is 13 amino acids long. The CDR3 sequence: CASSPQGKAEQYF. For the CDR3, the DNA is TGTGCCAGTAGCCCCCAGGGAAAAGCAGAGCAGTACTTC.